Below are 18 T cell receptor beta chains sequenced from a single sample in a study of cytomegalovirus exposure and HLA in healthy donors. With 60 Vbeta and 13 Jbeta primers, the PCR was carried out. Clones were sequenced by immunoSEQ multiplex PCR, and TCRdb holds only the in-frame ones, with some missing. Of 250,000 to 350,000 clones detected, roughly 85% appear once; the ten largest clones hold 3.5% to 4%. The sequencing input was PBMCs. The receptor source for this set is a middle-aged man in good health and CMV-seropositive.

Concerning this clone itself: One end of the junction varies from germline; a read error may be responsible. The CDR3 sequence is CASSEMFGGRGHF. In DNA, the CDR3 is TGTGCCAGCAGCGAAATGTTTGGCGGGAGAGGGCACTTC. The V gene is TRBV7-2, the J gene TRBJ2-7; 7 nucleotides align to TRBD2. This CDR3 has 13 residues. CDR1 SGHTA and CDR2 FQGNSA come from the germline V gene.

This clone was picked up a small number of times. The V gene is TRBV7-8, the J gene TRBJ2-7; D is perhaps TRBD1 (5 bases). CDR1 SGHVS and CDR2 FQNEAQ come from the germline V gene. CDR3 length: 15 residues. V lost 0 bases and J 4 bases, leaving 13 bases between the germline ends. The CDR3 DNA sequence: TGTGCCAGCAGCTTAGCCCCTGGACACTTTTACGAGCAGTACTTC. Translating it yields CASSLAPGHFYEQYF. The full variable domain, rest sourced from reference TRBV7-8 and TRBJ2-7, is GAGVSQSPRYKVAKRGQDVALRCDPISGHVSLFWYQQALGQGPEFLTYFQNEAQLDKSGLPSDRFFAERPEGSVSTLKIQRTQQEDSAVYLCASSLAPGHFYEQYFGPGTRLTVT.

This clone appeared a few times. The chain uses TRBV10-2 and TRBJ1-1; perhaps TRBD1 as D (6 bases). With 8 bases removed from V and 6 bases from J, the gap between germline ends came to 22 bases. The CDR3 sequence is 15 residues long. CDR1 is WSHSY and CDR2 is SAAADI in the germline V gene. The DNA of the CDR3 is TGCGCCAGCTGGGACACCCTCCAGGGGTCGCCTGAAGCTTTCTTT. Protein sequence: CASWDTLQGSPEAFF.

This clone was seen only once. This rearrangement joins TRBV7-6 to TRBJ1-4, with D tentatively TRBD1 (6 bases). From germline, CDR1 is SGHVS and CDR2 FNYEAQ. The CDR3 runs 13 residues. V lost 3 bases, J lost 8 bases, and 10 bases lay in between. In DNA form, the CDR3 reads TGTGCCAGCAGCTTTGGACAGAGGGAAAAACTGTTTTTT. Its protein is CASSFGQREKLFF. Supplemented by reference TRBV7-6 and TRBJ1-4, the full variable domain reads GAGVSQSPRYKVTKRGQDVALRCDPISGHVSLYWYRQALGQGPEFLTYFNYEAQQDKSGLPNDRFSAERPEGSISTLTIQRTEQRDSAMYRCASSFGQREKLFFGSGTQLSVL.

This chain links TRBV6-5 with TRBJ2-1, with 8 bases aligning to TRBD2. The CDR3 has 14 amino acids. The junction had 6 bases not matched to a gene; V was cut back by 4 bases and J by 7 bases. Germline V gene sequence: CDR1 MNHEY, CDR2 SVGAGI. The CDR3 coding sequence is TGTGCCAGCAGTTCGGGGACTAGGGGGAATGAGCAGTTCTTC. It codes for CASSSGTRGNEQFF.

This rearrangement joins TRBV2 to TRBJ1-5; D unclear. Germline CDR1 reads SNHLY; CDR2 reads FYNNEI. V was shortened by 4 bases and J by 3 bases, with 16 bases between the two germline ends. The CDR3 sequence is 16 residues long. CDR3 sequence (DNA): TGTGCCAGCAGTGCGGTCGGAGGAAACCTCAATCAGCCCCAGCATTTT. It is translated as CASSAVGGNLNQPQHF.

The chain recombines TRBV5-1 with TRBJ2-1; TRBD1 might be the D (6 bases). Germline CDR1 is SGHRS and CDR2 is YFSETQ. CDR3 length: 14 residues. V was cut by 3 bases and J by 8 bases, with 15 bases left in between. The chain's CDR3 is CASSSLLQGYEQFF. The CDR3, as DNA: TGCGCCAGCAGCTCTTTACTCCAGGGGTATGAGCAGTTCTTC. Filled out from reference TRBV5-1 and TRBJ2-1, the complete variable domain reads KAGVTQTPRYLIKTRGQQVTLSCSPISGHRSVSWYQQTPGQGLQFLFEYFSETQRNKGNFPGRFSGRQFSNSRSEMNVSTLELGDSALYLCASSSLLQGYEQFFGPGTRLTVL.

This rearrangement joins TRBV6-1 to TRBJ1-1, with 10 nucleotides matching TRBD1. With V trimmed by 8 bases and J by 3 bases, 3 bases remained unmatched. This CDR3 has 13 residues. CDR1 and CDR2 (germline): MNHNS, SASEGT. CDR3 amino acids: CASVDRGDTEAFF. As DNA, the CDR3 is TGTGCCAGCGTGGACAGGGGGGACACTGAAGCTTTCTTT.

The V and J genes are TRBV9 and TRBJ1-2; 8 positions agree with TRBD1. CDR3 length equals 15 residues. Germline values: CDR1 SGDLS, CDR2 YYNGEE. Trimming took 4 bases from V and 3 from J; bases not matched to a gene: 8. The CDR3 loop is CASSPQGGLYYGYTF. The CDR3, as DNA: TGTGCCAGCAGCCCACAGGGGGGCCTCTACTATGGCTACACCTTC.

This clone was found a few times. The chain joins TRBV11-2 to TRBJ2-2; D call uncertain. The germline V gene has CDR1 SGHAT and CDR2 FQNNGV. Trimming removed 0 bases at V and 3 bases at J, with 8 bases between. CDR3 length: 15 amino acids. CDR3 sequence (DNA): TGTGCCAGCAGCTTAGATTCCCTAGACACCGGGGAGCTGTTTTTT. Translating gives CASSLDSLDTGELFF.

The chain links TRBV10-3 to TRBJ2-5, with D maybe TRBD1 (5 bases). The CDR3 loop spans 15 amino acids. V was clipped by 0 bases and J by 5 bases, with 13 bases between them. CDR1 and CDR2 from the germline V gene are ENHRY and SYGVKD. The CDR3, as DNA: TGTGCCATCAGTGAGTCATCGACAGTCGGGGAGACCCAGTACTTC. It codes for CAISESSTVGETQYF.

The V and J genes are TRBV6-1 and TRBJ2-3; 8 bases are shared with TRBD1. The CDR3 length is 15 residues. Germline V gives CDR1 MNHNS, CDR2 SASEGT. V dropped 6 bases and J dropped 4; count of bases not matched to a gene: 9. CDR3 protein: CASRNPAGGPDTQYF. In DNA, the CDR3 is TGTGCCAGCAGGAATCCGGCAGGGGGCCCAGATACGCAGTATTTT.

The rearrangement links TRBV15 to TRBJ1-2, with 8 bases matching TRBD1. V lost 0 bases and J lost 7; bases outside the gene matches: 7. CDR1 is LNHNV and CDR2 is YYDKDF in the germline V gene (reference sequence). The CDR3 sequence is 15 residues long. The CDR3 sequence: CATSRDQGQGGGYTF. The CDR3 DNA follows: TGTGCCACCAGCAGAGATCAAGGACAGGGAGGTGGCTACACCTTC.

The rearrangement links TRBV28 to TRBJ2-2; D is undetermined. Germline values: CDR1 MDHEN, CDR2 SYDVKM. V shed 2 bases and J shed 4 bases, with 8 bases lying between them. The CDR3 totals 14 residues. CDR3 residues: CASSLEPSTGELFF. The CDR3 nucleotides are TGTGCCAGCAGTTTAGAACCGAGCACCGGGGAGCTGTTTTTT. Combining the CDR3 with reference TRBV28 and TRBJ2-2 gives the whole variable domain DVKVTQSSRYLVKRTGEKVFLECVQDMDHENMFWYRQDPGLGLRLIYFSYDVKMKEKGDIPEGYSVSREKKERFSLILESASTNQTSMYLCASSLEPSTGELFFGEGSRLTVL.

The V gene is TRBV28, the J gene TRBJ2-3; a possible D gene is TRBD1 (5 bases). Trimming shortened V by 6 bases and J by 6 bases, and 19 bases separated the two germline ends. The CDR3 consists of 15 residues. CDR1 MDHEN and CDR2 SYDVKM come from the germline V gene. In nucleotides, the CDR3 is TGTGCCAGCAGATGGACAAGCCGGCCCGGGGATACGCAGTATTTT. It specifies CASRWTSRPGDTQYF.

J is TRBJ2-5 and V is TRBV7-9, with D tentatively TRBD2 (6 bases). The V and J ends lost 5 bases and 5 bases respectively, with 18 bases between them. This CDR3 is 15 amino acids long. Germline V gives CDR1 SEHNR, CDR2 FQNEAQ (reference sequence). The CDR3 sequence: CASSKGLAGGETQYF. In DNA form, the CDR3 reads TGTGCCAGCAGCAAGGGGCTAGCTGGAGGGGAGACCCAGTACTTC.

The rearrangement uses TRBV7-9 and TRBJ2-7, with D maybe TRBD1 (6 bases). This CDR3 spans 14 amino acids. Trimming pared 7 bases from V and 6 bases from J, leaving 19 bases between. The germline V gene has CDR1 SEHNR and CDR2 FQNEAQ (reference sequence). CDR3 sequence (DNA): TGTGCCAGCACCCCGCCGTGGGGGCCGAGCGAGCAGTACTTC. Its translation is CASTPPWGPSEQYF.

The chain's CDR3 is CASSLSGTGYNEQFF. For the CDR3, the DNA is TGTGCCAGCAGTCTCTCCGGGACAGGCTACAATGAGCAGTTCTTC. The chain has TRBV6-6 and TRBJ2-1; 8 bases fit TRBD1. Germline loops: CDR1 MNHNY, CDR2 SVGAGI (reference sequence). The junction had 6 bases not matched to a gene; V was cut back by 5 bases and J by 3 bases. CDR3 size: 15 residues.